This TCR beta chain is drawn from a study of T cells after yellow fever vaccination. Researchers made TCR cDNA using 5'RACE template switching, and this step added a universal primer site and UMIs. TCRdb reanalysed the 5' RACE reads using MiXCR and keeps one entry per CDR3 protein. The repertoire holds just under 600,000 distinct CDR3 sequences, with approximately 13% as singletons. This clonotype showed up many times. Its antigen is as yet unknown. Points from the study as a whole: Clones that expanded after primary vaccination mostly reappeared after the booster (roughly 95% CD4, roughly 87% CD8). Some clonotypes, a small share, were shared between CD4 and CD8 compartments.

V gave up 2 bases and J gave up 5 bases, with 13 bases separating them. The CDR3 totals 15 residues. CDR1 SEHNR and CDR2 FQNEAQ come from the germline V gene (reference sequence). The sample here was PBMCs, taken on the day of the yellow fever booster vaccination. V is TRBV7-9 and J is TRBJ2-1, with D possibly TRBD1 on 6 matching bases. The sequence was obtained from a man aged 25-40 years who received the YFV17D yellow fever vaccine. CDR3 nucleotides: TGTGCCAGCAGCTTAAGGGGGACCGGCAACAATGAGCAGTTCTTC. This codes for CASSLRGTGNNEQFF.